Presented here are 19 T cell receptor beta chains from one specimen sequenced in a study of STAT5B mutations in CD4+ large granular lymphocyte leukemia. Some clones are missing from TCRdb's copy, which holds only in-frame ones; the method was immunoSEQ multiplex PCR. The top ten clones hold approximately 0.41% of a sample with more than 30,000 clones, roughly nine tenths of them seen once. What was sequenced was CD4+ T cells from blood buffy coats. These receptors all stem from a human donor in good health.

The rearrangement links TRBV28 to TRBJ2-1, with D perhaps matching TRBD1 (7 bases). This CDR3 has 15 amino acids. Germline V gene sequence: CDR1 MDHEN, CDR2 SYDVKM. Trimming stripped 5 bases from V and 14 bases from J, with 25 bases between. The CDR3 DNA follows: TGTGCCAGCAGTCCCAGTTCGCAGGGGGGAAGTTCAGAGTTCTTC. Translated, it gives CASSPSSQGGSSEFF. Filled out from reference TRBV28 and TRBJ2-1, the complete variable domain reads DVKVTQSSRYLVKRTGEKVFLECVQDMDHENMFWYRQDPGLGLRLIYFSYDVKMKEKGDIPEGYSVSREKKERFSLILESASTNQTSMYLCASSPSSQGGSSEFFGPGTRLTVL.

The gene calls are TRBV5-8 and TRBJ1-5, with 7 bases matching TRBD1. The J segment lost 3 bases and the V segment lost 10 bases, leaving 10 bases of the junction unmatched. The CDR3 runs 14 residues. Per germline, CDR1 SGHTS and CDR2 YDEGEE. The DNA for the CDR3 is TGTGCCGGCTCTAAGGGACAGCTCAATCAGCCCCAGCATTTT. Translation: CAGSKGQLNQPQHF.

The gene calls are TRBV2 and TRBJ2-1; perhaps D is TRBD1 or TRBD2 (5 bases each). Germline V lookup: CDR1 SNHLY, CDR2 FYNNEI. This CDR3 contains 14 residues. Trimming shortened V by 6 bases and J by 4 bases, and 13 bases separated the two germline ends. The CDR3 reads CASRDLGEYNEQFF. DNA for the CDR3: TGTGCCAGCAGGGATCTGGGGGAATACAATGAGCAGTTCTTC.

The genes are TRBV10-1 and TRBJ2-2, with D perhaps TRBD1 or TRBD2 (5 bases each). This CDR3 is 17 amino acids long. Germline V CDR1 and CDR2: WNHNN, SYGVQD (reference sequence). The V end was cut by 0 bases, the J end by 1 base, with 12 bases between. CDR3 nucleotides: TGCGCCAGCAGTGAGTCGATGAGGGGCTGGAACACCGGGGAGCTGTTTTTT. This gives the protein CASSESMRGWNTGELFF.

This chain joins TRBV30 and TRBJ2-7; no definite D call. Trimming shortened V by 2 bases and J by 3 bases, and 5 bases separated the two germline ends. Germline V lookup: CDR1 GTSNPN, CDR2 SVGIG (reference sequence). The CDR3 covers 11 residues. DNA of the CDR3: TGTGCCTGGAGTTTAAGCTACGAGCAGTACTTC. Residues: CAWSLSYEQYF.

This clone was seen a single time. V gene TRBV4-1 combines with J gene TRBJ2-3, with D uncertain. CDR1 MGHRA and CDR2 YSYEKL come from the germline V gene. The CDR3 loop spans 17 amino acids. The V end lost 0 bases, the J end lost 2 bases, and 15 bases lay between the germline ends. The CDR3: CASSQEGVRASTDTQYF. Here the CDR3 DNA reads TGCGCCAGCAGCCAAGAGGGCGTAAGAGCCTCCACAGATACGCAGTATTTT.

The rearrangement uses TRBV6-9 and TRBJ2-3; D is unresolved. CDR3 length: 10 residues. V dropped 11 bases and J dropped 3 bases, with 6 bases sitting between them. From germline, CDR1 is MNHGY and CDR2 SVAAGI. Here the CDR3 reads CAPTTDTQYF. The CDR3, as DNA: TGTGCCCCCACTACAGATACGCAGTATTTT.

There are a few counts of this clone. This chain uses TRBV9 with TRBJ2-7, with TRBD2 as a possible D gene (6 bases). The length of the CDR3 is 15 residues. V lost 0 bases and J lost 3, with 13 bases in between. From germline, CDR1 is SGDLS and CDR2 YYNGEE. The CDR3 DNA reads TGTGCCAGCAGCGTAGGGACTACCGGAGTCTACGAGCAGTACTTC. It is translated as CASSVGTTGVYEQYF.

The gene calls are TRBV2 and TRBJ2-7; no reliable D call. Germline lookup yields CDR1 SNHLY and CDR2 FYNNEI. The CDR3 totals 12 residues. V was cut by 6 bases and J by 2 bases, with 8 bases left in between. CDR3: CASREQTYEQYF. In DNA form, the CDR3 reads TGTGCCAGCAGGGAACAGACCTACGAGCAGTACTTC.

In its sample, this clone was seen a few times. This chain connects TRBV7-9 to TRBJ2-7; D gene ambiguous. The V end was cut by 1 base, the J end by 5 bases, with 6 bases between. This CDR3 is 12 amino acids long. Germline CDR1 is SEHNR and CDR2 is FQNEAQ (reference sequence). The CDR3 nucleotides are TGTGCCAGCAGCTTAGTAGGGAACGAGCAGTACTTC. Its protein product is CASSLVGNEQYF.

In DNA form, the CDR3 reads TGTGCCAGCTCACCACAGGGGCGCTCCTACGAGCAGTACTTC. Its translation: CASSPQGRSYEQYF. The rearrangement uses TRBV18 and TRBJ2-7; weak D call: TRBD1 (5 bases). The CDR3 loop spans 14 amino acids. The V end was cut by 1 base, the J end by 0 bases, with 7 bases between. Per germline, CDR1 KGHSH and CDR2 LQKENI.

This clone showed up just once. The V call is TRBV5-4, the J call TRBJ2-3; a weak D match, TRBD1 (6 bases). Germline V gene sequence: CDR1 SGHNT, CDR2 YYREEE (reference sequence). The CDR3 contains 14 residues. Trimming left V 6 bases short and J 3 bases short, with 14 bases between. The CDR3, as DNA: TGTGCCAGCAAGACCGGGACACTTACAGATACGCAGTATTTT. Its protein product is CASKTGTLTDTQYF.

The chain joins TRBV30 to TRBJ1-4; TRBD1 might be the D (5 bases). With 4 bases removed from V and 5 bases from J, the gap between germline ends came to 11 bases. The germline V gene has CDR1 GTSNPN and CDR2 SVGIG (reference sequence). CDR3 length equals 13 residues. The chain's CDR3 is CAWTGTTNEKLFF. CDR3 in DNA: TGTGCCTGGACTGGGACCACGAATGAAAAACTGTTTTTT.

This chain connects TRBV4-1 to TRBJ2-5; tentatively, D is TRBD1 (5 bases). Germline-derived CDR1 and CDR2 are MGHRA and YSYEKL. Trimming stripped 0 bases from V and 5 bases from J, with 10 bases between. The CDR3 extends over 14 amino acids. CDR3 loop: CASSQDRVGETQYF. CDR3 sequence (DNA): TGCGCCAGCAGCCAAGACAGGGTGGGTGAGACCCAGTACTTC.

The rearrangement uses TRBV5-1 and TRBJ2-1; D unresolved. V lost 2 bases and J lost 3, with 12 bases in between. The CDR3 contains 15 residues. Germline CDR1 SGHRS, CDR2 YFSETQ. The CDR3 protein is CASSFYRLNYNEQFF. The CDR3 DNA is TGCGCCAGCAGCTTTTACCGATTAAACTACAATGAGCAGTTCTTC.

This sequence joins TRBV2 and TRBJ1-5; D call uncertain. V was cut by 6 bases and J by 3 bases, with 6 bases left in between. Germline V gives CDR1 SNHLY, CDR2 FYNNEI. The CDR3 extends over 12 amino acids. CDR3 sequence reads: CASRADNQPQHF. DNA for the CDR3: TGTGCCAGCAGGGCGGACAATCAGCCCCAGCATTTT.

The J gene is TRBJ2-1, the V gene TRBV28; tentatively, D is TRBD2 (6 bases). The CDR3 has 17 residues. V lost 5 bases and J lost 1, with 18 bases in between. Per the germline V gene, CDR1 is MDHEN and CDR2 is SYDVKM. DNA for the CDR3: TGTGCCAGCAGTCCATTCTCAATGCGGGGATCCTACAATGAGCAGTTCTTC. Residues: CASSPFSMRGSYNEQFF.

The V and J genes are TRBV9 and TRBJ2-2; 7 nucleotides agree with TRBD2. The CDR3 sequence is 16 residues long. The V segment lost 0 bases and the J segment 2 bases; nucleotides outside the gene matches: 4. CDR1 and CDR2 from the germline V gene are SGDLS and YYNGEE. This CDR3 is CASSVGSGGNTGELFF. The CDR3 coding sequence is TGTGCCAGCAGCGTAGGATCGGGGGGAAACACCGGGGAGCTGTTTTTT.

This chain connects TRBV19 to TRBJ2-5, with a possible D match to TRBD1 (5 bases). Germline-derived CDR1 and CDR2 are LNHDA and SQIVND (reference sequence). Between the trimmed V and J ends, which lost 4 bases and 1 base, there was a span of 10 bases. The CDR3 totals 14 residues. The CDR3 nucleotides read TGTGCCAGTAGTACTCCGGACACCCAAGAGACCCAGTACTTC. Translated, it gives CASSTPDTQETQYF.